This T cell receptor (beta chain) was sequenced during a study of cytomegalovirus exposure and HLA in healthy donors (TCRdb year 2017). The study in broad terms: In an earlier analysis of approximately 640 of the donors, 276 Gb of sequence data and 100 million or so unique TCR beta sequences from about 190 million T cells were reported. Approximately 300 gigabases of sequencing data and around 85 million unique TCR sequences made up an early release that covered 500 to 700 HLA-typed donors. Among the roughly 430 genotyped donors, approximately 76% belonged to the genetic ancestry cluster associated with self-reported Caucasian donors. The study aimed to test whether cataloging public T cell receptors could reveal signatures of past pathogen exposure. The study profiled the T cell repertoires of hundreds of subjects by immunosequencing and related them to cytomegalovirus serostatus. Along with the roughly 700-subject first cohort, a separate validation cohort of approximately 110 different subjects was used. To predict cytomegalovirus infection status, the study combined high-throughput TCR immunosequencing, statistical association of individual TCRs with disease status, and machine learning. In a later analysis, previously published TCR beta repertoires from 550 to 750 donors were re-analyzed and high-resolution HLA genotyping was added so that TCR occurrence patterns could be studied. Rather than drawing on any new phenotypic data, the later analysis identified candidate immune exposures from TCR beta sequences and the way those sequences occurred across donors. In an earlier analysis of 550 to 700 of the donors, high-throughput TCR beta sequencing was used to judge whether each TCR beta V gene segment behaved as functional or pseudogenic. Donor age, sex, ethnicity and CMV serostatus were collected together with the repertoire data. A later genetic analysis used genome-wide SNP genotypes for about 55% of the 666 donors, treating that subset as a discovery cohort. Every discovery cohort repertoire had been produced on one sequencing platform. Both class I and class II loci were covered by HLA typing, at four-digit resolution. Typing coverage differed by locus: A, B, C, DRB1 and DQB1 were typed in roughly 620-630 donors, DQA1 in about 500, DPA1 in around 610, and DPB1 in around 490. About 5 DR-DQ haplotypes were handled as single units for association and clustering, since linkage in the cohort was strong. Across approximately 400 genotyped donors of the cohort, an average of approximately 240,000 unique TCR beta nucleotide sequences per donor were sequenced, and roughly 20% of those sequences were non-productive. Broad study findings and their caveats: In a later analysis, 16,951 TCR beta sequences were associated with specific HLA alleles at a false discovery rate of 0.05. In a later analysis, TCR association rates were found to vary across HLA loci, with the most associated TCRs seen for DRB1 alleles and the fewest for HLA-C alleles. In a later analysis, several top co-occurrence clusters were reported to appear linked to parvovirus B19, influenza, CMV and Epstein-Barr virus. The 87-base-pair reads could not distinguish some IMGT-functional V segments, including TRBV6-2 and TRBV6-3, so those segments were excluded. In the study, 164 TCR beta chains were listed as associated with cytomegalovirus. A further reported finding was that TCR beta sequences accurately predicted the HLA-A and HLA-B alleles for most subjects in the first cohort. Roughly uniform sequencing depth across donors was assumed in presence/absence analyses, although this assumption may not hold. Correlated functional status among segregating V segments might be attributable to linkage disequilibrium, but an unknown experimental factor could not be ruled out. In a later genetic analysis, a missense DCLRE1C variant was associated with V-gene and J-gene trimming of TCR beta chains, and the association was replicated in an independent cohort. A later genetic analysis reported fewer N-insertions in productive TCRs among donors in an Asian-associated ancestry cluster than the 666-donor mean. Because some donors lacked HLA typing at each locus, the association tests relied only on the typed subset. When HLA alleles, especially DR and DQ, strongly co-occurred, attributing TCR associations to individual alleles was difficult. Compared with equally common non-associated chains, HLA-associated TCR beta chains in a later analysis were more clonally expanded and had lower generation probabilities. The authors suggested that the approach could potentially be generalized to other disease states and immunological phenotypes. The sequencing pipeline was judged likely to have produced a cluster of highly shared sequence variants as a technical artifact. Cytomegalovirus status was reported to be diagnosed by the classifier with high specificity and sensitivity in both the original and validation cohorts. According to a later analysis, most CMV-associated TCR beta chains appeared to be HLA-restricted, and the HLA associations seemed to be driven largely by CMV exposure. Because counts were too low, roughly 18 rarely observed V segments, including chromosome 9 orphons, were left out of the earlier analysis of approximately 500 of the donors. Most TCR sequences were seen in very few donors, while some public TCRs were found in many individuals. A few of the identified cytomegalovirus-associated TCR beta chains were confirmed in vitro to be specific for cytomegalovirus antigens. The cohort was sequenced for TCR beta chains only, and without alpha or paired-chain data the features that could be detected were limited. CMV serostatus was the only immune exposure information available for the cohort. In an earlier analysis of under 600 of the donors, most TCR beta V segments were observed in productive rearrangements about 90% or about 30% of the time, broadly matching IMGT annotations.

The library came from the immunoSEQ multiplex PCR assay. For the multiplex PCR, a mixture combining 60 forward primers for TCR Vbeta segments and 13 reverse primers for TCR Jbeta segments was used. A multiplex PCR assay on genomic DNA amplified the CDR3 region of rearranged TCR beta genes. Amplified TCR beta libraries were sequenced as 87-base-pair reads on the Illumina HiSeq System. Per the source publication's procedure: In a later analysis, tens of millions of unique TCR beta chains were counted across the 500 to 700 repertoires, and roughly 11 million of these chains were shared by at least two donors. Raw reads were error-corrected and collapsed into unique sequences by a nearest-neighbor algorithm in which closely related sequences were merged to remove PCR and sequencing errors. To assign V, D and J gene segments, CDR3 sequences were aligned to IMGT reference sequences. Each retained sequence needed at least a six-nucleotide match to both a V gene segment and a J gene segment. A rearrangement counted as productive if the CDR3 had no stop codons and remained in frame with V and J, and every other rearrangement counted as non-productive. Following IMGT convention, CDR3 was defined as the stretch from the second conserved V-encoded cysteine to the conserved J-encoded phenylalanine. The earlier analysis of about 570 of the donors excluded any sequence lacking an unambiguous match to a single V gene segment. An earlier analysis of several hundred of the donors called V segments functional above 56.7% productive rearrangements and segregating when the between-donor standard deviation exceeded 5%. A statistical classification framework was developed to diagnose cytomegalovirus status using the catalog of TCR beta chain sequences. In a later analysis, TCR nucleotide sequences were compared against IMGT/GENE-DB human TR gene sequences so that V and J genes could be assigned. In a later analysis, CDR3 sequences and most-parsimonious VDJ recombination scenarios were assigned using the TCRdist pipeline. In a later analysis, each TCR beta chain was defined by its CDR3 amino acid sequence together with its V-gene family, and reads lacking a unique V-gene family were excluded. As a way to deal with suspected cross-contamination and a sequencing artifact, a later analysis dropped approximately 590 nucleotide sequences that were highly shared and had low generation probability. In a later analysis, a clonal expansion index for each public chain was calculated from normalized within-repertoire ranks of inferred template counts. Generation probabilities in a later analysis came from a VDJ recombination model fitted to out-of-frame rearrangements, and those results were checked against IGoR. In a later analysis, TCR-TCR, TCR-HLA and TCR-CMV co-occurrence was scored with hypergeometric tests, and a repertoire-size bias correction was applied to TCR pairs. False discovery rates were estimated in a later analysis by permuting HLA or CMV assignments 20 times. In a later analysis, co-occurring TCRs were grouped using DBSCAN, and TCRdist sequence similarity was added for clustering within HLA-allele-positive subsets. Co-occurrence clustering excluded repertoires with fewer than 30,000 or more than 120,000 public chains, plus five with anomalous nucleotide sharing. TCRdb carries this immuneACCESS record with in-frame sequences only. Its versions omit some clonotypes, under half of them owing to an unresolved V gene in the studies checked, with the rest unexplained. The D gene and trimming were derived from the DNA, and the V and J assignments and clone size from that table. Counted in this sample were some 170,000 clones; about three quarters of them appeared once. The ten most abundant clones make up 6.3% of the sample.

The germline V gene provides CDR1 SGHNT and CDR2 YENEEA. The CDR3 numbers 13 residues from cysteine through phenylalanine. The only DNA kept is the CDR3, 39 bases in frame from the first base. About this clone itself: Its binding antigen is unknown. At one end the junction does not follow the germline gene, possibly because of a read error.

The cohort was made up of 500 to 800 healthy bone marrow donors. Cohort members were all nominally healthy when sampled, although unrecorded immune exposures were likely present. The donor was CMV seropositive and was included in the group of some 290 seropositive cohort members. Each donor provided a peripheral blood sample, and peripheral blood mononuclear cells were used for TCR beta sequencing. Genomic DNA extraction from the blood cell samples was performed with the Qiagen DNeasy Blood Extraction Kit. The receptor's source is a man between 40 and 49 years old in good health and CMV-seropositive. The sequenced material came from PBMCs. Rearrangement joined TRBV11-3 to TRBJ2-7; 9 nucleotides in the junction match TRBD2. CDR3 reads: CASSATIAGVMNF. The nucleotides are TGTGCCAGCAGCGCCACAATAGCGGGAGTAATGAACTTC. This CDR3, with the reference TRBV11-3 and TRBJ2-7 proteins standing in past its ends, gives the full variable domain EAGVVQSPRYKIIEKKQPVAFWCNPISGHNTLYWYLQNLGQGPELLIRYENEEAVDDSQLPKDRFSAERLKGVDSTLKIQPAELGDSAVYLCASSATIAGVMNFGPGTRLTVT.